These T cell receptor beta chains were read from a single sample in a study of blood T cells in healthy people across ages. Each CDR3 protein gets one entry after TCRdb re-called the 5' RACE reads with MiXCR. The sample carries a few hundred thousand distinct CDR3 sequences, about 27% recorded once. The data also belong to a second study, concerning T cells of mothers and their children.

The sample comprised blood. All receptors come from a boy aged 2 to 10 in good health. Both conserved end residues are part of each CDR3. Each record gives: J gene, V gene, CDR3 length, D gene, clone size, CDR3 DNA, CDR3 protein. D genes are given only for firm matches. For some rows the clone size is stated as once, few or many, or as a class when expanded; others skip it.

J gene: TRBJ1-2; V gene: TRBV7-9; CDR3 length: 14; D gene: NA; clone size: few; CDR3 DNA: TGTGCCAGCAGCCCGGCAGGGTTCGCTGGTGGCTACACCTTC; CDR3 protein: CASSPAGFAGGYTF
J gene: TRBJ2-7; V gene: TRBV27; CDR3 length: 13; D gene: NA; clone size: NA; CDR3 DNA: TGCGCCAGCAGTTACAAGAGAGACTACGAGCAGTACTTC; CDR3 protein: CASSYKRDYEQYF
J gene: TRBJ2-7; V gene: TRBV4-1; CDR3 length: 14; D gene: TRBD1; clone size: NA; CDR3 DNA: TGCGCCAGCTGCCAGGGGGTCGGGGCCTACGAGCAGTACTTC; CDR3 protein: CASCQGVGAYEQYF
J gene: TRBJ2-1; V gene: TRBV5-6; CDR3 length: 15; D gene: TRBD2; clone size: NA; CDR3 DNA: TGTGCCAGCAGTTCCGGGACTAGGGTCTACAATGAGCAGTTCTTC; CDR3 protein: CASSSGTRVYNEQFF
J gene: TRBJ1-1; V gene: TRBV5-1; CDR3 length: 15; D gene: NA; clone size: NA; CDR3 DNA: TGCGCCAGCAGCTTGAGGGGGGGGCCGAGCACTGAAGCTTTCTTT; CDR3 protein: CASSLRGGPSTEAFF
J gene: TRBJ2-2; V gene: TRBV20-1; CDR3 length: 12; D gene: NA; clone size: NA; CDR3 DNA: TGCAGTGCTGAAGGATTCACCGGGGAGCTGTTTTTT; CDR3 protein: CSAEGFTGELFF
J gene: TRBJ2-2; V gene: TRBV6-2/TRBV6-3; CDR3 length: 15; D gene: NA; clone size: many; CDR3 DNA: TGTGCCAGCAGTTACTCGGCAGGCCCCACCGGGGAGCTGTTTTTT; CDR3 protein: CASSYSAGPTGELFF
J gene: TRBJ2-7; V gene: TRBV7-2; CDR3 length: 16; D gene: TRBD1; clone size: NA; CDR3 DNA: TGTGCCAGCAGCTTAAGTAGGGGGACAGCCTCCTACGAGCAGTACTTC; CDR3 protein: CASSLSRGTASYEQYF
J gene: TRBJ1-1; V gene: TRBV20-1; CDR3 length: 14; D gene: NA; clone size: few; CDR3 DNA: TGCAGTGCTAGACGCGGGGGTATGGACACTGAAGCTTTCTTT; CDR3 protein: CSARRGGMDTEAFF
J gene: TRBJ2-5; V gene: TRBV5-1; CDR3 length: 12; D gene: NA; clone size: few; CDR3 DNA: TGCGCCAGCAGCTTGGGAGGGAAGACCCAGTACTTC; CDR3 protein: CASSLGGKTQYF
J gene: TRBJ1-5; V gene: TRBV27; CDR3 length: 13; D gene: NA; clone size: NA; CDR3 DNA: TGTGCCAGCAGTTTATATGGGGATCAGCCCCAGCATTTT; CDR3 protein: CASSLYGDQPQHF
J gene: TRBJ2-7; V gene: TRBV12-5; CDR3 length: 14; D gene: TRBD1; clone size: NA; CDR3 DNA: TGTGCTAGTGCCATACTCACAGGGGCCAACGAGCAGTACTTC; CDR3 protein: CASAILTGANEQYF
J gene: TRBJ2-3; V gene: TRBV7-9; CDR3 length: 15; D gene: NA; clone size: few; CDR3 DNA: TGTGCCGGTACCATGGAGACAGGGAGGACAGATACGCAGTATTTT; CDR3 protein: CAGTMETGRTDTQYF
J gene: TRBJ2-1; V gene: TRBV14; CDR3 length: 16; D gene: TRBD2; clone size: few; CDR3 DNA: TGTGCCAGCAGCCAAGGCCTAGCGGGACTCTTTGAGGAGCAGTTCTTC; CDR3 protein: CASSQGLAGLFEEQFF
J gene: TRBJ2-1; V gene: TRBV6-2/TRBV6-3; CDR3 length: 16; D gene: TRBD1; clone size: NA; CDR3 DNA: TGTGCCAGCAGCCTCAGGGGGAGCGGAAACTACAATGAGCAGTTCTTC; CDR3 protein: CASSLRGSGNYNEQFF
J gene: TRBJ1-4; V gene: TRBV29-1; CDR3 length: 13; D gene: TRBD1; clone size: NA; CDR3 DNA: TGCAGCGTTGTGGGACAGTTTAGTGAAAAACTGTTTTTT; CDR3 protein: CSVVGQFSEKLFF
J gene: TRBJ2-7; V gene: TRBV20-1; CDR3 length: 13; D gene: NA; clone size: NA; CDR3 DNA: TGCAGTGCGGCTCCCAGGGTAGCGGACGAGCAGTACTTC; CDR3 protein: CSAAPRVADEQYF
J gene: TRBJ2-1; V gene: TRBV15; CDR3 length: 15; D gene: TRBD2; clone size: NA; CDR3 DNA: TGTGCCACCAGCAGAGAAGGCGGGAGGGCCGGTGAGCAGTTCTTC; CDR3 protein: CATSREGGRAGEQFF
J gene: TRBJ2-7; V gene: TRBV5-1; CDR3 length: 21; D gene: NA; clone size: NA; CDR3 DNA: TGCGCCAGCAGCTCCACCGAGAGCGGGAGATCCCAGGGGGCACGGAACTACGAGCAGTACTTC; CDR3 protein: CASSSTESGRSQGARNYEQYF
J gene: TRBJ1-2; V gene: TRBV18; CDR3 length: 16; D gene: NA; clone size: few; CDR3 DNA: TGTGCCAGCTCCCCCGGGACCTTAAAAAACCTCTATGGCTACACCTTC; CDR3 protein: CASSPGTLKNLYGYTF
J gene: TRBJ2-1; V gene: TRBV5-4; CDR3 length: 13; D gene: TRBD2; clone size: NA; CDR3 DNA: TGTGCCAGCAGCTTACTAGCGGAAAAAAAGCAGTTCTTC; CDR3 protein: CASSLLAEKKQFF
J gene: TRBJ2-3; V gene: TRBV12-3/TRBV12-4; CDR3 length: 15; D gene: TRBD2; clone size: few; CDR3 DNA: TGTGCCAGCAGTTTAGGGGGACTAGCGGCAGATACGCAGTATTTT; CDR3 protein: CASSLGGLAADTQYF
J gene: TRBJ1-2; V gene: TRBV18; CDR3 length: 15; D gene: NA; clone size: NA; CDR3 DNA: TGTGCCAGCTCACGAGTGTCTGGAAGTGAAACCGGCTACACCTTC; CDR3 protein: CASSRVSGSETGYTF
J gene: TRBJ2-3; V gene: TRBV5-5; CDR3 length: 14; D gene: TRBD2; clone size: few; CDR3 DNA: TGTGCCAGCAGCTCCAGACTAGCCACAGATACGCAGTATTTT; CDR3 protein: CASSSRLATDTQYF
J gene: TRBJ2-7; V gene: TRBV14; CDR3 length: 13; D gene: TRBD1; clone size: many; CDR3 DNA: TGTGCCAGCAGCCGGGACAGGCCCTACGAGCAGTACTTC; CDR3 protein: CASSRDRPYEQYF
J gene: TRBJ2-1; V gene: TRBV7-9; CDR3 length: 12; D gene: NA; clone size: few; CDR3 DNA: TGTGCCAGCAGCCGACTCTACAATGAGCAGTTCTTC; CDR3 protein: CASSRLYNEQFF
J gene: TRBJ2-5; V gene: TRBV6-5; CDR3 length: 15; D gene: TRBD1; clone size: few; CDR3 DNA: TGTGCCAGCAGCGCCGGGACAGGGTATCAAGAGACCCAGTACTTC; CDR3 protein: CASSAGTGYQETQYF
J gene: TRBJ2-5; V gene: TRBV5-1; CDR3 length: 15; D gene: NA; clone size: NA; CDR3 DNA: TGCGCCAGCAGCTTGGATCAGGGCGGAGGAGAGACCCAGTACTTC; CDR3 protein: CASSLDQGGGETQYF
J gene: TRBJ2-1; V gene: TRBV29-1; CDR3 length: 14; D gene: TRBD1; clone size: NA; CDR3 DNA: TGCAGCGTAGCTACGGGACAGGATTACAATGAGCAGTTCTTC; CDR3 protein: CSVATGQDYNEQFF
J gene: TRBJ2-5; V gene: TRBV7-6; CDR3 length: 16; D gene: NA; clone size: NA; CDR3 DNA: TGTGCCAGCAGCTTAGTAGGGGTATCGAAGTCGGAGACCCAGTACTTC; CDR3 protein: CASSLVGVSKSETQYF
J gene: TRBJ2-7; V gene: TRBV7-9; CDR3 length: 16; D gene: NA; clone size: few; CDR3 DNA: TGTGCCAGCAGCTTACATGACCGGGACTCCGCCGACGAGCAGTACTTC; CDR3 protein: CASSLHDRDSADEQYF
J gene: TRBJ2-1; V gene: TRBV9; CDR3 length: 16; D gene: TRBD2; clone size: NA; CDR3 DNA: TGTGCCAGCAGCGTTTGGGCACTAGCGGTAGACAATGAGCAGTTCTTC; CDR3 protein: CASSVWALAVDNEQFF
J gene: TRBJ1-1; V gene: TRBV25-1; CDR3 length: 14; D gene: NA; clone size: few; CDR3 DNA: TGTGCCAGCAGTGAATCAGGATTGGGCACTGAAGCTTTCTTT; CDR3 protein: CASSESGLGTEAFF